The sequence of this TCR beta chain was determined in a study of cytomegalovirus exposure and HLA in healthy donors. Comment on this clone: Antigen: not known.

The CDR3 is 16 residues long. Germline loops: CDR1 SGHNT, CDR2 YENEEA. Unmatched junction bases numbered 4, after V lost 4 bases and J lost 3 bases. Donors were drawn from the approximately 130-subject validation cohort, separate from the approximately 620-subject first cohort. Assay: immunoSEQ multiplex PCR; the TCRdb copy retains only in-frame clones and omits some. Here the sample spans about 240,000 clones, about 90% being singletons. Study-level points and caveats: Researchers catalogued approximately 160 TCR beta chains as cytomegalovirus-associated. Subsequent analysis showed first-cohort TCR clusters tending to co-occur in approximately 120 validation repertoires.

The source material was PBMCs. The gene calls are TRBV11-3 and TRBJ2-1, with 12 bases fitting TRBD2. The sequence was collected from a woman aged 25 to 39 in good health and CMV-seropositive. The CDR3 DNA reads TGTGCCAGCAGCTCTCGGACTAGCGGGATCTACAATGAGCAGTTCTTC. It encodes CASSSRTSGIYNEQFF.